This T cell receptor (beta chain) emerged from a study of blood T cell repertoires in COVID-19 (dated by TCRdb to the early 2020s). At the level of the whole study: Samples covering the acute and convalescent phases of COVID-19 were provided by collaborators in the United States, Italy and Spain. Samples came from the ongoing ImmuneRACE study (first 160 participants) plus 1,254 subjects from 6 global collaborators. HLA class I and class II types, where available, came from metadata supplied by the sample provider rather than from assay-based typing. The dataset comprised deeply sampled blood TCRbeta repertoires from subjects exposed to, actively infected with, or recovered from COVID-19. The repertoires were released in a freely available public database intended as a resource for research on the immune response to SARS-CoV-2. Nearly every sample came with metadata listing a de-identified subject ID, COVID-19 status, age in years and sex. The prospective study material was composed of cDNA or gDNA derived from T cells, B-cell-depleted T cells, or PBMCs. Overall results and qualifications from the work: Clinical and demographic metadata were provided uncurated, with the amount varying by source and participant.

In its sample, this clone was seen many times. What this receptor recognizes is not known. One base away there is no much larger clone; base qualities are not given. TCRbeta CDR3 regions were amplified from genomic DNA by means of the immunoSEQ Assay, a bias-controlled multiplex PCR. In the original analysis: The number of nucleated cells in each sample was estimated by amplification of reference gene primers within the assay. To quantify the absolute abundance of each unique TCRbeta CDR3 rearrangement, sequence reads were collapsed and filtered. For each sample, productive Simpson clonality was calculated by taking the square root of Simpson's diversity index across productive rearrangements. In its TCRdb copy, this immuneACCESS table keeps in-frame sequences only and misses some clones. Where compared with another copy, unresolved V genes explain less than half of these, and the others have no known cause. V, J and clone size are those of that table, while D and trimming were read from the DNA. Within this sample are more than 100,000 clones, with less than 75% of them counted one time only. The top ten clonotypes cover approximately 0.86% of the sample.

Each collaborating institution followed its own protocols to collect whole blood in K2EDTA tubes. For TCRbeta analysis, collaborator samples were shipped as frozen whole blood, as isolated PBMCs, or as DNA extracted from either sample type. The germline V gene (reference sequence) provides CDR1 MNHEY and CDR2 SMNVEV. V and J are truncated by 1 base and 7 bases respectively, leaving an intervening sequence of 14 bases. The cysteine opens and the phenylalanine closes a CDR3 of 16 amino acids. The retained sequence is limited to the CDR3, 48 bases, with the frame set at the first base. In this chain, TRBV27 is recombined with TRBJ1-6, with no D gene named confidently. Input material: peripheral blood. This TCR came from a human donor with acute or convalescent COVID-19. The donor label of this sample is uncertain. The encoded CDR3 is CASSLWSAGSNSPLHF. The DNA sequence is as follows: TGTGCCAGCAGTTTATGGTCGGCAGGTTCGAATTCACCCCTCCACTTT.